The 32 T cell receptor beta chains in this list originate from one sample, sequenced in a study of T cell responses to AZD1222 COVID-19 vaccine. The protocol was immunoSEQ multiplex PCR, while the TCRdb copy is restricted to in-frame clones and leaves out a portion. Here the sample spans over 100,000 clones, 90% being singletons. Sample: peripheral blood, taken on day 0 of AZD1222 vaccination. Source of these receptors: an adult in good health.

The chain uses TRBV6-5 and TRBJ2-5; D gene uncertain. There are 11 residues in the CDR3. V was cut by 2 bases and J by 6 bases, with 4 bases left in between. Germline lookup yields CDR1 MNHEY and CDR2 SVGAGI. The DNA of the CDR3 is TGTGCCAGCAGTTACCTGAAGACCCAGTACTTC. It is translated as CASSYLKTQYF.

The rearrangement uses TRBV4-3 and TRBJ2-7; D not certain. The CDR3 has 14 residues. Trimming removed 0 bases at V and 1 base at J, with 7 bases between. Germline V gene sequence: CDR1 LGHNA, CDR2 YSLEER. The CDR3 here is CASSQDYKSYEQYF. CDR3 sequence (DNA): TGCGCCAGCAGCCAAGACTACAAATCCTACGAGCAGTACTTC.

J is TRBJ2-7 and V is TRBV6-5, with D unclear. Per the germline V gene, CDR1 is MNHEY and CDR2 is SVGAGI. V was cut by 2 bases and J by 7 bases, with 6 bases left in between. CDR3 length equals 11 residues. The CDR3 region is CASSYVEEQYF. CDR3 bases: TGTGCCAGCAGTTACGTAGAAGAGCAGTACTTC.

The chain has TRBV28 and TRBJ2-1, with D uncertain. CDR3 length: 15 residues. Trimming shortened V by 6 bases and J by 2 bases, and 14 bases separated the two germline ends. CDR1 MDHEN and CDR2 SYDVKM come from the germline V gene. This CDR3 is CASSRLLRTYNEQFF. The DNA of the CDR3 is TGTGCCAGCAGCCGACTCCTCAGAACCTACAATGAGCAGTTCTTC.

The chain links TRBV15 to TRBJ1-4; D unresolved. V lost 3 bases and J lost 6, with 14 bases in between. The CDR3 totals 15 residues. Germline-derived CDR1 and CDR2 are LNHNV and YYDKDF (reference sequence). This CDR3 is CATSSLQREYEKLFF. CDR3 sequence (DNA): TGTGCCACCAGCAGCTTGCAGCGGGAATATGAAAAACTGTTTTTT.

The chain uses TRBV10-1 and TRBJ1-2; 8 positions match TRBD1. Germline CDR1 reads WNHNN; CDR2 reads SYGVQD (reference sequence). The CDR3 is 16 residues long. J gave up 1 base and V 8 bases, and 12 bases lay outside the gene matches. The CDR3, as DNA: TGCGCCAGCCGGGACAGGCCCGAGTATTTTAACTATGGCTACACCTTC. As protein: CASRDRPEYFNYGYTF.

This chain joins TRBV5-1 and TRBJ2-7; D may be TRBD1 or TRBD2 (5 bases each). CDR1 is SGHRS, CDR2 YFSETQ, per germline. The CDR3 loop spans 16 amino acids. V lost 0 bases and J lost 7, with 20 bases in between. The CDR3 nucleotides are TGCGCCAGCAGCTTGGCCCCCGGGACCCGGTCGGGAGAGCAGTACTTC. Its protein product is CASSLAPGTRSGEQYF.

J is TRBJ2-5 and V is TRBV25-1; D may be TRBD1 or TRBD2 (5 bases each). The CDR3 totals 14 residues. The ends were cut back, 6 bases at V and 2 bases at J, with 13 bases in the middle. Germline CDR1 and CDR2: MGHDK and SYGVNS. This chain's CDR3 is CASRSPGQQETQYF. The CDR3 DNA follows: TGTGCCAGCAGATCCCCGGGGCAACAAGAGACCCAGTACTTC. The whole variable domain, filled in from reference TRBV25-1 and TRBJ2-5, reads EADIYQTPRYLVIGTGKKITLECSQTMGHDKMYWYQQDPGMELHLIHYSYGVNSTEKGDLSSESTVSRIRTEHFPLTLESARPSHTSQYLCASRSPGQQETQYFGPGTRLLVL.

The V gene is TRBV29-1, the J gene TRBJ2-2, with 7 bases lining up with TRBD2. CDR1 is SQVTM and CDR2 is ANQGSEA in the germline V gene. Germline trimming cut 7 bases from V and 3 bases from J; bases unmatched to any gene: 8. The CDR3 contains 14 residues. The CDR3 nucleotides are TGCAGCGGGCGGAGGGGAGGGGACACCGGGGAGCTGTTTTTT. It yields the protein CSGRRGGDTGELFF.

V and J are TRBV19 and TRBJ2-3, with 9 bases lining up with TRBD2. Trimming removed 4 bases from V and 5 bases from J; junction bases left unmatched: 7. CDR1 LNHDA and CDR2 SQIVND come from the germline V gene (reference sequence). The CDR3 spans 15 residues. Written as DNA, the CDR3 is TGTGCCAGTAGTACCCAGCGGGGGGCGGGAGATACGCAGTATTTT. It codes for CASSTQRGAGDTQYF.

The chain recombines TRBV20-1 with TRBJ2-7; D gene unclear. Trimming left V 1 base short and J 7 bases short, with 8 bases between. CDR1 is DFQATT and CDR2 is SNEGSKA in the germline V gene (reference sequence). The CDR3 is 11 amino acids. The CDR3 spells CSARVGEEQYF. CDR3 nucleotide sequence: TGCAGTGCTAGAGTAGGCGAGGAGCAGTACTTC.

The rearrangement joins TRBV28 to TRBJ1-1; TRBD1 might be the D (6 bases). Trimming removed 8 bases at V and 2 bases at J, with 21 bases between. The germline gives CDR1 MDHEN, CDR2 SYDVKM. CDR3 length equals 16 residues. The chain's CDR3 is CASESGLRGANTEAFF. The CDR3 nucleotides read TGTGCCAGCGAATCAGGGTTAAGGGGGGCCAACACTGAAGCTTTCTTT.

This chain's CDR3 is CASSPGMQVLGGYTF. CDR3 DNA: TGTGCCAGCTCACCGGGAATGCAGGTCCTAGGTGGCTACACCTTC. The rearrangement uses TRBV18 and TRBJ1-2, with unresolved D. Germline V lookup: CDR1 KGHSH, CDR2 LQKENI. The length of the CDR3 is 15 residues. V was cut by 3 bases and J by 7 bases, with 18 bases left in between.

This chain links TRBV12-3 or TRBV12-4 with TRBJ1-1; weak D call: TRBD1 (5 bases). Trimming shortened V by 2 bases and J by 12 bases, and 13 bases separated the two germline ends. The CDR3 is 12 amino acids. The chain's CDR3 is CASSLPRAETFF. The CDR3 DNA sequence: TGTGCCAGCAGTTTACCCAGGGCCGAGACTTTCTTT.

The chain joins TRBV5-1 to TRBJ1-3, with D unresolved. The CDR3 totals 15 residues. V gave up 4 bases and J gave up 0 bases, with 11 bases separating them. CDR1 and CDR2 (germline): SGHRS, YFSETQ. The CDR3 reads CASSPRVGSGNTIYF. DNA for the CDR3: TGCGCCAGCAGCCCCCGAGTGGGCTCTGGAAACACCATATATTTT.

The V call is TRBV9, the J call TRBJ1-4; tentatively, D is TRBD1 (6 bases). V was clipped by 3 bases and J by 8 bases, with 17 bases between them. The length of the CDR3 is 15 residues. Germline V lookup: CDR1 SGDLS, CDR2 YYNGEE. CDR3 in DNA: TGTGCCAGCAGCGCAGCAGGGGAGTCCGGAGAAAAACTGTTTTTT. As protein: CASSAAGESGEKLFF. Variable domain in full (rest from reference TRBV9 and TRBJ1-4): DSGVTQTPKHLITATGQRVTLRCSPRSGDLSVYWYQQSLDQGLQFLIQYYNGEERAKGNILERFSAQQFPDLHSELNLSSLELGDSALYFCASSAAGESGEKLFFGSGTQLSVL.

The chain joins TRBV5-6 to TRBJ1-5; the match to TRBD1 covers 9 bases. Germline CDR1 and CDR2: SGHDT and YYEEEE. V lost 2 bases to trimming and J lost 8 bases; unmatched junction nucleotides: 8. This CDR3 spans 15 amino acids. The CDR3 nucleotides are TGTGCCAGCAGCTTAAAAGGACAGGGGATGGAGCCCCAGCATTTT. Translating it yields CASSLKGQGMEPQHF.

CDR3 coding DNA: TGTGCCAGTAGTATCACCGGGGCGAACACTGAAGCTTTCTTT. Amino acid sequence: CASSITGANTEAFF. This chain joins TRBV19 and TRBJ1-1; perhaps TRBD1 as D (5 bases). The germline gives CDR1 LNHDA, CDR2 SQIVND (reference sequence). The CDR3 spans 14 residues. Trimming took 3 bases from V and 1 from J, leaving 9 bases between them.

This chain links TRBV6-2 or TRBV6-3 with TRBJ1-2; D remains ambiguous. The germline V and J ends were trimmed by 2 bases and 1 base, with 5 bases remaining between them. CDR3 length: 13 amino acids. The V gene's germline CDR1 is MNHEY and CDR2 SVGEGT. CDR3 amino acids: CASSYGDNYGYTF. The CDR3 DNA reads as TGTGCCAGCAGTTACGGAGATAACTATGGCTACACCTTC.

This chain connects TRBV9 to TRBJ2-5, with D perhaps matching TRBD2 (5 bases). With 0 bases removed from V and 2 bases from J, the gap between germline ends came to 14 bases. In germline, CDR1 is SGDLS, CDR2 YYNGEE. CDR3 length equals 16 residues. CDR3 amino acids: CASSVGSDYLQETQYF. CDR3 sequence (DNA): TGTGCCAGCAGCGTAGGATCAGACTACCTTCAAGAGACCCAGTACTTC.

The gene calls are TRBV3-1 (or the pseudogene TRBV3-2) and TRBJ2-7; D call uncertain. Between the trimmed V and J ends, which lost 0 bases and 6 bases, there was a span of 12 bases. The CDR3 loop spans 14 amino acids. The germline V gene encodes CDR1 LGHDT and CDR2 YNNKEL (reference sequence). This CDR3 is CASSQEVLPSEQYF. The CDR3 bases are TGTGCCAGCAGCCAAGAGGTCCTTCCTAGCGAGCAGTACTTC.

The gene calls are TRBV9 and TRBJ1-1; maybe TRBD1 (6 bases). The V and J ends lost 0 bases and 7 bases respectively, with 7 bases between them. Germline assignment: CDR1 SGDLS and CDR2 YYNGEE. The CDR3 consists of 12 residues. The CDR3 nucleotides read TGTGCCAGCAGCGTAGTAGGGGGTGAAGCTTTCTTT. Amino acid sequence: CASSVVGGEAFF.

The chain combines TRBV2 with TRBJ2-3; tentative D call: TRBD2 (6 bases). The CDR3 is made up of 14 amino acids. The V gene's germline CDR1 is SNHLY and CDR2 FYNNEI. Between the trimmed V and J ends, which lost 2 bases and 3 bases, there was a span of 9 bases. CDR3: CASSEFGGTDTQYF. The CDR3 nucleotides read TGTGCCAGCAGTGAATTTGGGGGGACAGATACGCAGTATTTT.

CDR3 residues: CASSLIPGRGQPQHF. The CDR3 region has the DNA TGTGCCAGCAGCTTAATCCCCGGACGGGGTCAGCCCCAGCATTTT. This chain uses TRBV7-2 with TRBJ1-5; D is unclear. The CDR3 totals 15 residues. V lost 2 bases, J lost 6 bases, and 14 bases lay in between. CDR1 and CDR2 from the germline V gene are SGHTA and FQGNSA.

The rearrangement uses TRBV6-5 and TRBJ2-7; D is possibly TRBD1 (8 bases). V was shortened by 8 bases and J by 1 base, with 18 bases between the two germline ends. The CDR3 extends over 15 amino acids. CDR1 MNHEY and CDR2 SVGAGI come from the germline V gene. The CDR3 protein is CASSPYRGGSYEQYF. The CDR3 region has the DNA TGTGCCAGCTCCCCGTACAGGGGGGGTTCCTACGAGCAGTACTTC.

Here the CDR3 DNA reads TGTGCCATCGGCGGGGCAGGGTCTCGTCTGGAGCAGTACTTC. Its translation is CAIGGAGSRLEQYF. The chain joins TRBV10-3 to TRBJ2-7; weak D call: TRBD2 (6 bases). The length of the CDR3 is 14 residues. Trimming shortened V by 8 bases and J by 7 bases, and 21 bases separated the two germline ends. Germline V gene data show CDR1 as ENHRY and CDR2 as SYGVKD.

The chain uses TRBV14 and TRBJ1-4; tentatively, D is TRBD1 (6 bases). The CDR3 is made up of 15 amino acids. Per germline, CDR1 SGHDN and CDR2 FVKESK. With 1 base removed from V and 7 bases from J, the gap between germline ends came to 13 bases. The CDR3 here is CASSQGGGYGEKLFF. As DNA, the CDR3 is TGTGCCAGCAGCCAAGGAGGGGGGTACGGTGAAAAACTGTTTTTT.

The sample holds one count of this clone. The genes are TRBV6-5 and TRBJ1-1; 7 nucleotides align to TRBD1. The trim removed 6 bases at V and 4 bases at J, leaving 8 bases unmatched. The CDR3 has 14 amino acids. Germline-derived CDR1 and CDR2 are MNHEY and SVGAGI. The CDR3: CASSVGGVGTEAFF. The CDR3, as DNA: TGTGCCAGCAGCGTAGGGGGCGTCGGCACTGAAGCTTTCTTT.

V and J are TRBV19 and TRBJ1-6, with unresolved D. The length of the CDR3 is 14 residues. Trimming removed 7 bases from V and 4 bases from J, with 11 bases in between. Looked up from germline, CDR1 is LNHDA and CDR2 is SQIVND (reference sequence). Written as DNA, the CDR3 is TGTGCCAGTACCCAGCTCGTGTATAATTCACCCCTCCACTTT. It codes for CASTQLVYNSPLHF.

This chain connects TRBV10-3 to TRBJ2-3; a weak D match, TRBD1 (6 bases). V lost 1 base, J lost 2 bases, and 25 bases lay in between. This CDR3 has 20 amino acids. Germline CDR1 reads ENHRY; CDR2 reads SYGVKD. The CDR3 is CAISEWSAQEGQGNTDTQYF. DNA of the CDR3: TGTGCCATCAGTGAGTGGAGTGCGCAAGAGGGACAAGGTAACACAGATACGCAGTATTTT.

V usage is TRBV20-1 and J usage is TRBJ1-1; D not certain. The V end was cut by 5 bases, the J end by 3 bases, with 7 bases between. CDR1 DFQATT and CDR2 SNEGSKA come from the germline V gene (reference sequence). The length of the CDR3 is 11 residues. CDR3 protein: CSAVQDTEAFF. CDR3 bases: TGCAGTGCTGTTCAAGACACTGAAGCTTTCTTT.

The CDR3 coding sequence is TGTGCCAGCAGCCTATCGACAGGGGTCCCAGATACGCAGTATTTT. Encoded protein: CASSLSTGVPDTQYF. The V call is TRBV11-3, the J call TRBJ2-3, with 8 bases that match TRBD1. The V and J ends lost 5 bases and 4 bases, in that order; junction bases with no gene match: 8. The length of the CDR3 is 15 residues. Germline values: CDR1 SGHNT, CDR2 YENEEA.